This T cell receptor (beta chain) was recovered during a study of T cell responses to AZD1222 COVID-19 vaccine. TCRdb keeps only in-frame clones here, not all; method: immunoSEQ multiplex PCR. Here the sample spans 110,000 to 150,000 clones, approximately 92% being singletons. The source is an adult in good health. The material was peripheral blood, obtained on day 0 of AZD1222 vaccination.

CDR3 sequence: CASSPNVVDTQYF. DNA of the CDR3: TGTGCCAGCTCACCCAATGTCGTGGATACGCAGTATTTT. V is TRBV18 and J is TRBJ2-3; D remains ambiguous. Germline CDR1 reads KGHSH; CDR2 reads LQKENI. CDR3 size: 13 residues. Trimming pared 3 bases from V and 6 bases from J, leaving 10 bases between.